The rows below give T cell receptor beta chains drawn from one sample of a study of blood T cell repertoires in COVID-19. Libraries were prepared by immunoSEQ multiplex PCR; TCRdb keeps only in-frame clonotypes and omits some of them. The sample consists of about 300,000 clones, about 88% of them appearing once. What was sequenced was peripheral blood. Receptors originate from a human donor with COVID-19, enrolled during active disease. The donor label of this sample is uncertain. Both conserved end residues are part of each CDR3. A D gene is named only where the DNA matches it firmly. Some rows have no size entry. The others give once, few or many, or a class for an expanded clone.

cdr3_length | j_call | clone_size | v_call | d_call | cdr3_aa | cdr3_nt
14 | TRBJ1-4 | - | TRBV19 | - | CASSWTVYNEKLFF | TGTGCCAGTAGTTGGACAGTCTATAATGAAAAACTGTTTTTT
15 | TRBJ2-7 | - | TRBV7-2 | - | CASSLAGSRAYEQYF | TGTGCCAGCAGCTTAGCCGGGAGTAGGGCCTACGAGCAGTACTTC
16 | TRBJ2-5 | - | TRBV4-1 | - | CASSQETLPIRETQYF | TGCGCCAGCAGCCAAGAAACTCTACCGATCCGGGAGACCCAGTACTTC
16 | TRBJ2-3 | - | TRBV6-6 | TRBD1 | CASRDTGENQGDTQYF | TGTGCCAGCAGAGATACAGGGGAAAATCAGGGAGATACGCAGTATTTT
14 | TRBJ1-6 | once | TRBV3-1/TRBV3-2 | TRBD1 | CASSNRDRESPLHF | TGTGCCAGCAGCAACCGGGACAGGGAGTCACCCCTCCACTTT
15 | TRBJ2-3 | - | TRBV3-1/TRBV3-2 | - | CASGSQGRYTDTQYF | TGTGCCAGCGGGTCACAGGGCAGGTACACAGATACGCAGTATTTT
16 | TRBJ2-3 | - | TRBV5-4 | TRBD2 | CASSLGAGVSPDTQYF | TGTGCCAGCAGCTTGGGAGCGGGAGTTAGCCCAGATACGCAGTATTTT
14 | TRBJ2-2 | few | TRBV30 | TRBD2 | CARDPGTSPGELFF | TGTGCCCGGGATCCCGGGACTAGTCCCGGGGAGCTGTTTTTT
15 | TRBJ1-3 | - | TRBV7-3 | - | CASSLNADSGNTIYF | TGTGCCAGCAGCTTAAACGCAGACTCTGGAAACACCATATATTTT
16 | TRBJ2-1 | - | TRBV19 | TRBD2 | CASSLGGVSSYNEQFF | TGTGCCAGTAGCCTGGGGGGGGTGAGCTCCTACAATGAGCAGTTCTTC
15 | TRBJ2-7 | few | TRBV28 | TRBD1 | CASSIPGTGPYEQYF | TGTGCCAGCAGTATCCCCGGGACAGGGCCCTACGAGCAGTACTTC
16 | TRBJ2-1 | - | TRBV11-2 | TRBD2 | CASSPGGTVPYNEQFF | TGTGCCAGCAGCCCGGGGGGGACTGTCCCATACAATGAGCAGTTCTTC
17 | TRBJ2-7 | - | TRBV11-2 | - | CASSLAAIGHHPYEQYF | TGTGCCAGCAGCTTAGCCGCCATCGGACATCACCCCTACGAGCAGTACTTC
12 | TRBJ1-1 | - | TRBV12-3/TRBV12-4 | TRBD1 | CACTGVGTEAFF | TGTGCCTGTACAGGGGTGGGCACTGAAGCTTTCTTT
18 | TRBJ2-6 | - | TRBV6-2/TRBV6-3 | TRBD1 | CASSYLTGKGSGANVLTF | TGTGCCAGCAGTTACTTGACAGGGAAGGGCTCTGGGGCCAACGTCCTGACTTTC
13 | TRBJ2-3 | - | TRBV19 | TRBD2 | CASSSGRGDTQYF | TGTGCCAGTAGTAGCGGGAGAGGGGATACGCAGTATTTT
16 | TRBJ2-7 | once | TRBV5-1 | TRBD2 | CASSLATSGHSYEQYF | TGCGCCAGCAGCTTGGCCACTAGCGGACACTCCTACGAGCAGTACTTC
14 | TRBJ2-7 | - | TRBV11-2 | TRBD1 | CASSFDRGDHEQYF | TGTGCCAGCAGCTTCGACAGGGGTGACCACGAGCAGTACTTC
13 | TRBJ1-2 | - | TRBV29-1 | - | CSVPGRVGYGYTF | TGCAGCGTTCCCGGGAGGGTCGGGTATGGCTACACCTTC
15 | TRBJ1-3 | - | TRBV7-2 | - | CASSLPRRGGNTIYF | TGTGCCAGCAGCCTACCGCGCAGGGGAGGAAACACCATATATTTT